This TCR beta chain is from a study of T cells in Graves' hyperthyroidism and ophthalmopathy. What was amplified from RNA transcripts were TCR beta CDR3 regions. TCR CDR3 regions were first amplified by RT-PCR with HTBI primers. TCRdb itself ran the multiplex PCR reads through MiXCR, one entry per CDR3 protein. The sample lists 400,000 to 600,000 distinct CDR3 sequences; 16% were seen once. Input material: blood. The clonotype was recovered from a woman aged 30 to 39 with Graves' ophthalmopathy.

The CDR3 reads CASSYSDGIQETQYF. The CDR3 DNA follows: TGTGCCAGCAGTTACTCGGACGGGATCCAAGAGACCCAGTACTTC. The chain is built from TRBV6-2 or TRBV6-3 and TRBJ2-5; D may be TRBD2 (5 bases). The CDR3 has 15 residues. Trimming removed 0 bases from V and 1 base from J, with 9 bases in between. Germline V gives CDR1 MNHEY, CDR2 SVGEGT.